Listed here are 26 T cell receptor beta chains from one sample, sequenced in a study of cytomegalovirus exposure and HLA in healthy donors. TCRdb's table, derived via immunoSEQ multiplex PCR, lists solely in-frame clones and lacks some. The sample lists 200,000 to 250,000 clones; approximately 87% were seen once. The sequenced sample was PBMCs. The receptors come from a woman aged 18-29 years in good health and CMV-seronegative.

The rearrangement links TRBV5-8 to TRBJ2-7, with TRBD1 identical over 9 bases. V trimming: 4 bases; J trimming: 3 bases; junction bases outside the gene matches: 8. The CDR3 runs to 15 residues. CDR1 SGHTS and CDR2 YDEGEE come from the germline V gene. CDR3 coding DNA: TGTGCCAGCAGCCCTAGACAGGGGGAGGGCTACGAGCAGTACTTC. It codes for CASSPRQGEGYEQYF.

With regard to this clone: The same CDR3 arises from other DNA sequences in this sample as well. The chain employs TRBV7-3 and TRBJ2-7; D possibly matches TRBD1 or TRBD2 (5 bases each). CDR3 length: 14 residues. Trimming removed 5 bases at V and 2 bases at J, with 13 bases between. Germline V lookup: CDR1 SGHTA, CDR2 FQGTGA. The CDR3: CASSLGRTPYEQYF. The CDR3, as DNA: TGTGCCAGCAGCCTGGGACGGACACCCTACGAGCAGTACTTC.

A note on this clone: Other nucleotide sequences from this sample produce the same CDR3. The chain couples TRBV29-1 to TRBJ1-3; D not resolved. Germline values: CDR1 SQVTM, CDR2 ANQGSEA. The CDR3 covers 11 residues. V dropped 4 bases and J dropped 4 bases, with 5 bases sitting between them. CDR3 DNA sequence: TGCAGCGTTGTGTCAGGAAACACCATATATTTT. This codes for CSVVSGNTIYF.

The genes are TRBV10-3 and TRBJ1-1; a possible D gene is TRBD1 (5 bases). Germline CDR1 and CDR2: ENHRY and SYGVKD. The V and J ends lost 4 bases and 8 bases respectively, with 8 bases between them. The length of the CDR3 is 11 residues. The CDR3 sequence is CAISAGTEAFF. The CDR3 DNA reads TGTGCCATCAGTGCCGGGACGGAAGCTTTCTTT.

V gene TRBV7-3 combines with J gene TRBJ2-2; D is perhaps TRBD2 (5 bases). V was pared by 6 bases and J by 4 bases, with 12 bases between. This CDR3 contains 14 residues. The germline CDR1 and CDR2 sequences are SGHTA and FQGTGA. The CDR3 protein is CASRYRRATGELFF. In DNA, the CDR3 is TGTGCCAGCAGGTACCGGCGGGCCACCGGGGAGCTGTTTTTT.

The V call is TRBV25-1, the J call TRBJ2-6; D remains unclear. The germline V gene encodes CDR1 MGHDK and CDR2 SYGVNS. The CDR3 is made up of 16 amino acids. Trimming took off 3 bases at V and 4 bases at J, with 13 bases between the two ends. CDR3: CASSETARLGANVLTF. The DNA for the CDR3 is TGTGCCAGCAGTGAGACGGCCCGCCTAGGGGCCAACGTCCTGACTTTC. The whole variable domain, filled in from reference TRBV25-1 and TRBJ2-6, reads EADIYQTPRYLVIGTGKKITLECSQTMGHDKMYWYQQDPGMELHLIHYSYGVNSTEKGDLSSESTVSRIRTEHFPLTLESARPSHTSQYLCASSETARLGANVLTFGAGSRLTVL.

The chain uses TRBV6-1 and TRBJ2-3, with TRBD2 identical over 11 bases. The germline CDR1 and CDR2 sequences are MNHNS and SASEGT. J gave up 5 bases and V 6 bases, and 4 bases lay outside the gene matches. CDR3 length equals 14 residues. The DNA for the CDR3 is TGTGCCAGCAGAGCTAGCGGGGGGCGAGATACGCAGTATTTT. This sequence encodes CASRASGGRDTQYF.

The chain employs TRBV6-1 and TRBJ2-6, with D possibly matching TRBD2 (6 bases). CDR1 MNHNS and CDR2 SASEGT come from the germline V gene. The CDR3 extends over 15 amino acids. With 6 bases removed from V and 0 bases from J, the gap between germline ends came to 9 bases. The CDR3 here is CASREGGSGANVLTF. The DNA for the CDR3 is TGTGCCAGCAGGGAGGGAGGCTCTGGGGCCAACGTCCTGACTTTC.

The rearrangement joins TRBV18 to TRBJ2-7, with TRBD1 identical over 10 bases. This CDR3 contains 14 residues. The V and J ends lost 6 bases and 7 bases, in that order; junction bases with no gene match: 9. CDR1 and CDR2 (germline): KGHSH, LQKENI. The CDR3: CASSTGQGVGEQYF. The CDR3 region has the DNA TGTGCCAGCTCGACCGGACAGGGGGTGGGGGAGCAGTACTTC.

V usage is TRBV10-1 and J usage is TRBJ2-1; TRBD2 matches at 8 bases. Per the germline V gene, CDR1 is WNHNN and CDR2 is SYGVQD (reference sequence). The CDR3 contains 14 residues. After removal of 3 bases from V and 5 bases from J, the junction contained 3 bases not matched to a gene. This CDR3 reads CASSDGGGHNEQFF. The CDR3 coding sequence is TGCGCCAGCAGTGACGGGGGGGGGCACAATGAGCAGTTCTTC.

The V gene is TRBV6-1, the J gene TRBJ2-2, with TRBD1 identical over 7 bases. This CDR3 contains 14 residues. CDR1 MNHNS and CDR2 SASEGT come from the germline V gene. Trimming at V came to 5 bases and at J to 4 bases, leaving 4 bases not matched to a gene. CDR3 protein: CASSSGQITGELFF. The CDR3 DNA follows: TGTGCCAGCAGTTCGGGACAGATCACCGGGGAGCTGTTTTTT.

The chain joins TRBV30 to TRBJ1-1, with unresolved D. V lost 4 bases and J lost 1, with 10 bases in between. CDR3 size: 13 residues. Germline V CDR1 and CDR2: GTSNPN, SVGIG (reference sequence). CDR3 nucleotides: TGTGCCTGGACTAGGAGGGAGAACACTGAAGCTTTCTTT. The encoded protein is CAWTRRENTEAFF.

This sequence joins TRBV4-1 and TRBJ1-2; D is unclear. Between the trimmed V and J ends, which lost 3 bases and 4 bases, there was a span of 9 bases. The CDR3 runs 13 residues. Germline lookup yields CDR1 MGHRA and CDR2 YSYEKL. The CDR3 nucleotides are TGCGCCAGCAGCCAGGAGATGACCTATGGCTACACCTTC. It specifies CASSQEMTYGYTF.

The rearrangement joins TRBV4-1 to TRBJ1-5; unclear D gene. V lost 0 bases and J 3 bases, leaving 6 bases between the germline ends. CDR1 MGHRA and CDR2 YSYEKL come from the germline V gene. The CDR3 has 14 amino acids. The CDR3 region has the DNA TGCGCCAGCAGCCAAGAACAGTCCAATCAGCCCCAGCATTTT. Residues: CASSQEQSNQPQHF.

The table lists this clone with a count of one. J is TRBJ2-1 and V is TRBV7-9; D remains ambiguous. Germline values: CDR1 SEHNR, CDR2 FQNEAQ (reference sequence). V lost 0 bases and J lost 4, with 16 bases in between. The CDR3 has 17 amino acids. CDR3 coding DNA: TGTGCCAGCAGCTTAGCCAGTAGAAAGGCTCTTTACAATGAGCAGTTCTTC. Protein sequence: CASSLASRKALYNEQFF.

The chain couples TRBV27 to TRBJ1-1; D unresolved. V dropped 3 bases and J dropped 8 bases, with 13 bases sitting between them. The CDR3 has 13 amino acids. The V gene's germline CDR1 is MNHEY and CDR2 SMNVEV (reference sequence). The CDR3: CASSFATLDEAFF. The CDR3, as DNA: TGTGCCAGCAGTTTCGCGACTTTGGACGAAGCTTTCTTT.

The chain joins TRBV4-1 to TRBJ2-1; TRBD2 agrees at 10 bases. CDR3 length equals 16 residues. The V gene end was trimmed by 1 base and the J gene end by 6 bases; junction bases not matched to a gene: 6. CDR1 and CDR2 from the germline V gene are MGHRA and YSYEKL. CDR3 region: CASSQVGSGGFNEQFF. CDR3 DNA sequence: TGCGCCAGCAGCCAAGTGGGTAGCGGGGGGTTCAATGAGCAGTTCTTC.

V usage is TRBV6-1 and J usage is TRBJ1-5; 7 nucleotides match TRBD1. Germline CDR1 reads MNHNS; CDR2 reads SASEGT. This CDR3 contains 18 residues. J was trimmed by 3 bases and V by 0 bases; bases with no gene match: 11. The CDR3 spells CASSEALGSGGSNQPQHF. The CDR3 bases are TGTGCCAGCAGTGAAGCGCTCGGTTCAGGGGGATCCAATCAGCCCCAGCATTTT.

V and J are TRBV30 and TRBJ2-7; D is unresolved. V lost 3 bases and J lost 0, with 6 bases in between. The CDR3 has 12 residues. Germline CDR1 GTSNPN, CDR2 SVGIG (reference sequence). This CDR3 is CAWRGSSYEQYF. The CDR3 region has the DNA TGTGCCTGGAGAGGCAGCTCCTACGAGCAGTACTTC.

The chain joins TRBV9 to TRBJ1-1; D not resolved. Germline loops: CDR1 SGDLS, CDR2 YYNGEE. V lost 0 bases, J lost 4 bases, and 7 bases lay in between. The length of the CDR3 is 13 residues. The CDR3 protein is CASSVGVGTEAFF. DNA for the CDR3: TGTGCCAGCAGCGTAGGAGTAGGCACTGAAGCTTTCTTT.

The V gene is TRBV29-1, the J gene TRBJ1-1; D may be TRBD1 (6 bases). In germline, CDR1 is SQVTM, CDR2 ANQGSEA. The V end was cut by 7 bases, the J end by 2 bases, with 11 bases between. CDR3 size: 12 residues. The CDR3 DNA reads as TGCAGCGGGGGGGGCGCAAACACTGAAGCTTTCTTT. Residues: CSGGGANTEAFF.

The chain uses TRBV6-1 and TRBJ1-4; TRBD1 matches 8 bases. Losses at the gene ends were 3 bases for V and 1 base for J; bases not matched to a gene: 4. The germline gives CDR1 MNHNS, CDR2 SASEGT. This CDR3 contains 16 residues. The CDR3 sequence is CASSEGRGLTNEKLFF. In DNA form, the CDR3 reads TGTGCCAGCAGTGAGGGCAGGGGGCTAACTAATGAAAAACTGTTTTTT.

The chain is built from TRBV10-3 and TRBJ1-2, with 8 bases that match TRBD1. The junction had 7 bases not matched to a gene; V was cut back by 3 bases and J by 4 bases. CDR1 ENHRY and CDR2 SYGVKD come from the germline V gene. The CDR3 totals 15 residues. The CDR3 sequence: CAISDNRGGPYGYTF. Here the CDR3 DNA reads TGTGCCATCAGTGATAACAGGGGGGGTCCCTATGGCTACACCTTC.

This chain links TRBV29-1 with TRBJ1-3, with 7 bases lining up with TRBD1. The trim removed 8 bases at V and 0 bases at J, leaving 4 bases unmatched. Germline V gene data show CDR1 as SQVTM and CDR2 as ANQGSEA. The CDR3 spans 13 residues. CDR3 residues: CSTRTGSGNTIYF. The CDR3 DNA is TGCAGCACTCGGACAGGCTCTGGAAACACCATATATTTT. Full variable domain (missing parts from reference TRBV29-1 and TRBJ1-3): SAVISQKPSRDICQRGTSLTIQCQVDSQVTMMFWYRQQPGQSLTLIATANQGSEATYESGFVIDKFPISRPNLTFSTLTVSNMSPEDSSIYLCSTRTGSGNTIYFGEGSWLTVV.

The rearrangement joins TRBV29-1 to TRBJ2-3; 7 bases map to TRBD2. Trimming at V came to 6 bases and at J to 1 base, leaving 16 bases not matched to a gene. The CDR3 is 17 residues long. Germline CDR1 SQVTM, CDR2 ANQGSEA. The CDR3 is CSVTLFGGRGGTDTQYF. CDR3 DNA: TGCAGCGTGACCCTTTTCGGCGGGAGAGGGGGCACAGATACGCAGTATTTT.

The rearrangement links TRBV7-8 to TRBJ2-3; possibly TRBD1 or TRBD2 for D (5 bases each). This CDR3 has 18 amino acids. CDR1 is SGHVS and CDR2 is FQNEAQ in the germline V gene. V was clipped by 0 bases and J by 0 bases, with 16 bases between them. DNA of the CDR3: TGTGCCAGCAGCTTAGCCCTGGGGGTGAGGGCTAGCACAGATACGCAGTATTTT. Its protein product is CASSLALGVRASTDTQYF.